The 32 T cell receptor beta chains reported below all come from one sample, sequenced in a study of regulatory dendritic cells for organ transplantation. The antigens of these receptors remain unknown. CFSE-labeled sorted T cells met regulatory or mature dendritic cells for around five days. Clones were sequenced by immunoSEQ multiplex PCR, and TCRdb holds only the in-frame ones, with some missing. The profile shows roughly 20,000 clones, 85% of them singletons. The sample taken for sequencing was naive CD4+ T cells from blood cultured with dendritic cells. As to subset: CD45RA+ naive T cells. These receptors came from a human donor in good health.

The chain employs TRBV7-8 and TRBJ2-7, with 10 bases lining up with TRBD2. J gave up 3 bases and V 5 bases, and 16 bases lay outside the gene matches. The germline V gene has CDR1 SGHVS and CDR2 FQNEAQ. The CDR3 is 18 residues long. CDR3: CASSPRTFSGGTRYEQYF. The CDR3 DNA reads as TGTGCCAGCAGCCCAAGAACCTTTAGCGGGGGGACGCGCTACGAGCAGTACTTC.

The chain recombines TRBV15 with TRBJ2-5, with 9 bases identical to TRBD2. Gene TRBJ2-7 matches the end of the DNA better, so the J call may be wrong. The CDR3 totals 17 residues. Germline CDR1 LNHNV, CDR2 YYDKDF (reference sequence). CDR3 sequence: CATRVVVSGRILYEQYF. CDR3 coding DNA: TGTGCCACCAGAGTAGTGGTAAGCGGGAGGATCCTCTACGAGCAGTACTTC.

This chain joins TRBV7-6 and TRBJ2-1; D might be TRBD1 or TRBD2, each matching 5 bases. CDR3 length: 15 amino acids. Trimming shortened V by 3 bases and J by 0 bases, and 9 bases separated the two germline ends. The germline CDR1 and CDR2 sequences are SGHVS and FNYEAQ. CDR3 sequence (DNA): TGTGCCAGCAGCTTGGCCGGGACCTCCTACAATGAGCAGTTCTTC. Translating gives CASSLAGTSYNEQFF.

With regard to this clone: The same CDR3 can be traced to other DNA sequences in this sample. This chain links TRBV9 with TRBJ2-1; 9 nucleotides align to TRBD2. The CDR3 sequence is 15 residues long. The V and J ends lost 2 bases and 4 bases, in that order; junction bases with no gene match: 4. The germline CDR1 and CDR2 sequences are SGDLS and YYNGEE. CDR3 coding DNA: TGTGCCAGCAGCGTTAGGCTAGCGGGGTACAATGAGCAGTTCTTC. Translating gives CASSVRLAGYNEQFF.

The gene calls are TRBV9 and TRBJ2-5, with D perhaps TRBD1 (5 bases). The length of the CDR3 is 15 residues. V lost 0 bases and J 0 bases, leaving 9 bases between the germline ends. CDR1 and CDR2 from the germline V gene are SGDLS and YYNGEE. The CDR3 is CASSVGTQYQETQYF. In DNA form, the CDR3 reads TGTGCCAGCAGCGTAGGGACACAATACCAAGAGACCCAGTACTTC.

This chain links TRBV19 with TRBJ2-3, with D uncertain. Trimming took off 1 base at V and 5 bases at J, with 19 bases between the two ends. The CDR3 spans 17 residues. CDR1 LNHDA and CDR2 SQIVND come from the germline V gene (reference sequence). The CDR3: CASSIGGLGRSGDTQYF. The CDR3 DNA reads TGTGCCAGTAGTATAGGTGGGCTAGGTCGGTCTGGAGATACGCAGTATTTT.

This clone was picked up one time. The chain combines TRBV19 with TRBJ2-1; D unresolved. V lost 3 bases, J lost 6 bases, and 6 bases lay in between. CDR1 is LNHDA and CDR2 is SQIVND in the germline V gene (reference sequence). This CDR3 has 12 amino acids. CDR3 sequence reads: CASSMSPNEQFF. The CDR3 DNA reads as TGTGCCAGTAGTATGTCTCCCAATGAGCAGTTCTTC.

The CDR3 protein is CATARQGPHQPQHF. CDR3 nucleotides: TGTGCCACCGCCAGACAGGGCCCGCATCAGCCCCAGCATTTT. The rearrangement links TRBV15 to TRBJ1-5, with TRBD1 matching 7 bases. CDR3 length equals 14 residues. J lost 5 bases, V lost 8 bases, and 9 bases had no gene match. Germline-derived CDR1 and CDR2 are LNHNV and YYDKDF (reference sequence).

The V gene is TRBV28, the J gene TRBJ2-7, with a weak D call TRBD2 (6 bases). Trimming shortened V by 8 bases and J by 7 bases, and 33 bases separated the two germline ends. This CDR3 region has 18 residues. Germline CDR1 is MDHEN and CDR2 is SYDVKM. CDR3 in amino acids: CASSRGSGALLYEFEQYF. The DNA of the CDR3 is TGTGCCAGCTCTCGGGGTAGCGGAGCCCTTCTCTACGAGTTTGAGCAGTACTTC.

The V and J genes are TRBV7-2 and TRBJ1-6; 8 nucleotides match TRBD1. V was pared by 1 base and J by 6 bases, with 2 bases of the junction left unmatched. In germline, CDR1 is SGHTA, CDR2 FQGNSA. The CDR3 has 15 residues. CDR3 DNA: TGTGCCAGCAGCTTAGTCGGACAGGGTAATTCACCCCTCCACTTT. Protein product: CASSLVGQGNSPLHF.

V is TRBV6-1 and J is TRBJ2-6; D perhaps matches TRBD2 (6 bases). This CDR3 is 19 amino acids long. Trimming shortened V by 4 bases and J by 12 bases, and 31 bases separated the two germline ends. Germline V gene sequence: CDR1 MNHNS, CDR2 SASEGT. CDR3 in DNA: TGTGCCAGCAGTGGGGCGACAGTTTTGCCAACCTTAGGAGGGCTCGTCCTGACTTTC. As protein: CASSGATVLPTLGGLVLTF.

This sequence joins TRBV28 and TRBJ1-5; 9 positions agree with TRBD1. The germline V gene has CDR1 MDHEN and CDR2 SYDVKM. The V gene end was trimmed by 4 bases and the J gene end by 5 bases; junction bases not matched to a gene: 9. This CDR3 spans 16 amino acids. The DNA of the CDR3 is TGTGCCAGCAGTTCAAACAGGGGGCGCCCCTATCAGCCCCAGCATTTT. It translates to CASSSNRGRPYQPQHF.

The chain combines TRBV30 with TRBJ2-5, with 7 bases lining up with TRBD2. CDR1 is GTSNPN and CDR2 is SVGIG in the germline V gene (reference sequence). The junction had 22 bases not matched to a gene; V was cut back by 7 bases and J by 11 bases. This CDR3 is 15 amino acids long. CDR3 residues: CASAVGDGGGREQYF. The CDR3, as DNA: TGTGCCTCGGCGGTTGGGGACGGAGGAGGGCGGGAGCAGTACTTC.

The V gene is TRBV18, the J gene TRBJ2-5; D gene uncertain. This CDR3 is 13 amino acids long. Per the germline V gene, CDR1 is KGHSH and CDR2 is LQKENI. Trimming removed 0 bases at V and 5 bases at J, with 7 bases between. CDR3 loop: CASSPPLGETQYF. In DNA, the CDR3 is TGTGCCAGCTCACCACCCCTAGGGGAGACCCAGTACTTC. The full variable domain, rest sourced from reference TRBV18 and TRBJ2-5, is NAGVMQNPRHLVRRRGQEARLRCSPMKGHSHVYWYRQLPEEGLKFMVYLQKENIIDESGMPKERFSAEFPKEGPSILRIQQVVRGDSAAYFCASSPPLGETQYFGPGTRLLVL.

The chain carries TRBV29-1 and TRBJ1-1; D unclear. Per germline, CDR1 SQVTM and CDR2 ANQGSEA. Trimming took off 5 bases at V and 4 bases at J, with 8 bases between the two ends. The CDR3 length is 11 residues. The CDR3 DNA reads as TGCAGCGTTCACTCCCTCACTGAAGCTTTCTTT. Its protein product is CSVHSLTEAFF.

The chain has TRBV6-6 and TRBJ2-5; no reliable D call. CDR3 length equals 11 residues. CDR1 MNHNY and CDR2 SVGAGI come from the germline V gene (reference sequence). The V end lost 5 bases, the J end lost 2 bases, and 3 bases lay between the germline ends. Written as DNA, the CDR3 is TGTGCCAGCAGTCGACAAGAGACCCAGTACTTC. It yields the protein CASSRQETQYF.

The chain joins TRBV5-4 to TRBJ2-2; 8 nucleotides align to TRBD2. CDR3 length equals 15 residues. The V and J ends lost 4 bases and 6 bases, in that order; junction bases with no gene match: 8. Germline-derived CDR1 and CDR2 are SGHNT and YYREEE (reference sequence). The CDR3 is CASSARGGSAGELFF. CDR3 DNA: TGTGCCAGCAGCGCCCGCGGGGGGTCGGCCGGGGAGCTGTTTTTT.

The chain couples TRBV9 to TRBJ1-4; perhaps TRBD1 as D (6 bases). Germline CDR1 reads SGDLS; CDR2 reads YYNGEE. The CDR3 runs 15 residues. V lost 4 bases and J lost 7, with 17 bases in between. The CDR3 loop reads CASSREGVLREKLFF. For the CDR3, the DNA is TGTGCCAGCAGCCGAGAGGGGGTCCTCCGTGAAAAACTGTTTTTT.

V usage is TRBV30 and J usage is TRBJ1-2; 7 positions match TRBD1. V was clipped by 0 bases and J by 4 bases; unmatched bases: 11. Germline CDR1 GTSNPN, CDR2 SVGIG (reference sequence). This CDR3 has 16 residues. The CDR3, as DNA: TGTGCCTGGAGTGTACCGGTCAGGGGGTCTCTCTATGGCTACACCTTC. Protein: CAWSVPVRGSLYGYTF.

This clone occurred a few times. J is TRBJ1-5 and V is TRBV19; the D is unclear. CDR1 and CDR2 (germline): LNHDA, SQIVND (reference sequence). V was clipped by 5 bases and J by 4 bases, with 15 bases between them. This CDR3 is built from 15 residues. The chain's CDR3 is CASSSGFSGNQPQHF. For the CDR3, the DNA is TGTGCCAGTAGTTCGGGATTCAGCGGGAATCAGCCCCAGCATTTT.

V gene TRBV18 combines with J gene TRBJ2-1, with 11 bases aligning to TRBD2. Germline V gene lookup returns CDR1 KGHSH and CDR2 LQKENI. There are 15 residues in the CDR3. The V gene end was trimmed by 3 bases and the J gene end by 6 bases; junction bases not matched to a gene: 4. The CDR3 sequence: CASSPPGLAGNEQFF. CDR3 sequence (DNA): TGTGCCAGCTCACCTCCAGGACTAGCGGGCAATGAGCAGTTCTTC.

In its sample, this clone was seen a few times. V and J are TRBV19 and TRBJ1-2; 7 bases agree with TRBD1. V was clipped by 6 bases and J by 7 bases; unmatched bases: 20. Germline CDR1 and CDR2: LNHDA and SQIVND (reference sequence). CDR3 size: 17 residues. The CDR3 bases are TGTGCCAGTAGGTCGGCCGAATACACGGGACAGCCGGGTGGCTACACCTTC. Its translation is CASRSAEYTGQPGGYTF.

The CDR3 DNA sequence: TGTGCCAGCTCCCTCTTAGACAGGAATCAGCCCCAGCATTTT. Amino acid sequence: CASSLLDRNQPQHF. V is TRBV18 and J is TRBJ1-5, with D maybe TRBD1 (6 bases). With 6 bases removed from V and 4 bases from J, the gap between germline ends came to 13 bases. The V gene's germline CDR1 is KGHSH and CDR2 LQKENI. The CDR3 is 14 residues long.

V is TRBV15 and J is TRBJ1-1; tentatively, D is TRBD1 (5 bases). With 0 bases removed from V and 2 bases from J, the gap between germline ends came to 7 bases. This CDR3 spans 14 amino acids. Germline values: CDR1 LNHNV, CDR2 YYDKDF (reference sequence). The CDR3 DNA follows: TGTGCCACCAGCAGAGATGGGGCAAACACTGAAGCTTTCTTT. Amino acid sequence: CATSRDGANTEAFF.

The gene calls are TRBV11-2 and TRBJ2-7; D is unresolved. V lost 5 bases and J lost 10, with 18 bases in between. The length of the CDR3 is 13 residues. CDR1 and CDR2 from the germline V gene are SGHAT and FQNNGV. Here the CDR3 reads CASSLNLGQAQYF. The CDR3 region has the DNA TGTGCCAGCAGCCTTAATCTTGGGCAAGCCCAGTACTTC.

The chain recombines TRBV27 with TRBJ2-1; D gene unclear. V shed 1 base and J shed 4 bases, with 5 bases lying between them. Germline V lookup: CDR1 MNHEY, CDR2 SMNVEV (reference sequence). This CDR3 is built from 13 residues. The CDR3: CASSLLGYNEQFF. The CDR3 DNA follows: TGTGCCAGCAGTTTATTAGGGTACAATGAGCAGTTCTTC.

The V and J genes are TRBV4-3 and TRBJ1-1; D is unclear. The CDR3 has 14 residues. The germline gives CDR1 LGHNA, CDR2 YSLEER. Trimming stripped 3 bases from V and 1 base from J, with 9 bases between. CDR3 region: CASSQMGRNTEAFF. The CDR3 DNA sequence: TGCGCCAGCAGCCAGATGGGGAGGAACACTGAAGCTTTCTTT.

This chain uses TRBV7-6 with TRBJ2-5; a possible D gene is TRBD2 (6 bases). Germline V gene data show CDR1 as SGHVS and CDR2 as FNYEAQ. Trimming removed 4 bases at V and 4 bases at J, with 7 bases between. CDR3 size: 12 residues. The DNA of the CDR3 is TGTGCCAGCAGCTCGCGGGGAGAGACCCAGTACTTC. Protein product: CASSSRGETQYF.

The sample holds one count of this clone. The rearrangement uses TRBV5-1 and TRBJ2-7; 9 nucleotides agree with TRBD1. The V segment lost 0 bases and the J segment 0 bases; nucleotides outside the gene matches: 7. Germline V CDR1 and CDR2: SGHRS, YFSETQ. This CDR3 spans 17 amino acids. CDR3 sequence reads: CASSLAGDRAISYEQYF. In DNA form, the CDR3 reads TGCGCCAGCAGCTTGGCGGGGGACAGGGCGATCTCCTACGAGCAGTACTTC.

The chain recombines TRBV25-1 with TRBJ2-1; 8 bases map to TRBD1. V lost 4 bases and J lost 7; bases outside the gene matches: 6. The CDR3 has 14 amino acids. CDR1 is MGHDK and CDR2 is SYGVNS in the germline V gene. CDR3 protein: CASSAGQGPNEQFF. CDR3 coding DNA: TGTGCCAGCAGTGCCGGACAGGGACCGAATGAGCAGTTCTTC.

This clone was seen only a few times. The chain is built from TRBV30 and TRBJ1-5; D unresolved. There are 14 residues in the CDR3. Germline lookup yields CDR1 GTSNPN and CDR2 SVGIG (reference sequence). V was clipped by 5 bases and J by 6 bases, with 17 bases between them. In nucleotides, the CDR3 is TGTGCCTGGGGTCCAGACCCACCAGGTCAGCCCCAGCATTTT. This gives the protein CAWGPDPPGQPQHF.

The genes are TRBV15 and TRBJ2-7; 7 nucleotides align to TRBD1. J gave up 5 bases and V 4 bases, and 8 bases lay outside the gene matches. CDR3 length: 14 residues. Germline lookup yields CDR1 LNHNV and CDR2 YYDKDF (reference sequence). The CDR3, as DNA: TGTGCCACCAGCACCGCCGACAGGGTCCACGAGCAGTACTTC. Translating gives CATSTADRVHEQYF.